A single sample is the source of the 23 T cell receptor beta chains below, sequenced in a study of blood T cell repertoires in COVID-19. Repertoires were generated with immunoSEQ multiplex PCR, while TCRdb's copy carries only in-frame clones and drops some. Counted here are 150,000 to 200,000 clones, approximately 89% occurring once; the ten biggest clones make up roughly 3%. Sequencing was done on a sample of peripheral blood. The receptors were sampled from a man between 65 and 80 years old with acute or convalescent COVID-19.

The rearrangement uses TRBV27 and TRBJ2-5; no clear D. CDR1 and CDR2 from the germline V gene are MNHEY and SMNVEV (reference sequence). The length of the CDR3 is 13 residues. Trimming pared 3 bases from V and 2 bases from J, leaving 7 bases between. CDR3 in amino acids: CASSLQAQETQYF. For the CDR3, the DNA is TGTGCCAGCAGTTTGCAGGCACAAGAGACCCAGTACTTC.

V usage is TRBV28 and J usage is TRBJ1-2; D unclear. This CDR3 comprises 11 residues. The germline CDR1 and CDR2 sequences are MDHEN and SYDVKM. V was cut by 9 bases and J by 6 bases, with 11 bases left in between. CDR3 sequence (DNA): TGTGCCAGTTGGGCTTTGGATGGCTACACCTTC. Protein: CASWALDGYTF.

The V gene is TRBV15, the J gene TRBJ2-1; TRBD2 aligns across 10 bases. V trimming: 4 bases; J trimming: 8 bases; junction bases outside the gene matches: 5. This CDR3 is built from 14 residues. Per germline, CDR1 LNHNV and CDR2 YYDKDF (reference sequence). CDR3 residues: CATSTSSGSDEQFF. CDR3 DNA: TGTGCCACCAGCACCTCTAGCGGGAGCGATGAGCAGTTCTTC.

About this clone itself: In the same sample, other DNA sequences code for this CDR3. J is TRBJ2-7 and V is TRBV18; 12 bases agree with TRBD2. This CDR3 comprises 14 residues. The V segment lost 3 bases and the J segment 3 bases; nucleotides outside the gene matches: 0. Germline V CDR1 and CDR2: KGHSH, LQKENI. CDR3 bases: TGTGCCAGCTCACCGGGACTAGCGGGCTACGAGCAGTACTTC. This encodes CASSPGLAGYEQYF.

The rearrangement joins TRBV20-1 to TRBJ2-5; 8 bases align to TRBD2. The CDR3 has 16 amino acids. V shed 3 bases, J shed 7 bases, and the junction held 16 bases outside the gene matches. In germline, CDR1 is DFQATT, CDR2 SNEGSKA (reference sequence). CDR3 sequence: CSASKTLAVIGGTQYF. The CDR3 bases are TGCAGTGCTAGTAAAACACTAGCGGTCATTGGAGGGACCCAGTACTTC.

The chain has TRBV7-8 and TRBJ2-7; 9 positions match TRBD2. V dropped 4 bases and J dropped 2; count of bases not matched to a gene: 6. This CDR3 spans 15 amino acids. CDR1 SGHVS and CDR2 FQNEAQ come from the germline V gene. CDR3 sequence (DNA): TGTGCCAGCAGCTACACAGCGGGAGGCACCTACGAGCAGTACTTC. Protein: CASSYTAGGTYEQYF.

This chain uses TRBV29-1 with TRBJ2-2; TRBD1 matches 9 bases. The CDR3 covers 14 residues. The germline V gene encodes CDR1 SQVTM and CDR2 ANQGSEA. V shed 3 bases, J shed 6 bases, and the junction held 5 bases outside the gene matches. The CDR3 loop is CSVDAGTGSGELFF. In DNA form, the CDR3 reads TGCAGCGTTGATGCCGGGACAGGGTCCGGGGAGCTGTTTTTT.

V gene TRBV6-5 combines with J gene TRBJ1-6; 9 bases line up with TRBD1. CDR1 is MNHEY, CDR2 SVGAGI, per germline. With 4 bases clipped from V and 10 bases from J, the junction kept 5 bases outside the gene matches. The CDR3 extends over 14 amino acids. CDR3 amino acids: CASSFGTGYSPLHF. For the CDR3, the DNA is TGTGCCAGCAGTTTCGGGACAGGGTACTCACCCCTCCACTTT.

The chain recombines TRBV2 with TRBJ2-3; D is possibly TRBD1 (6 bases). The germline CDR1 and CDR2 sequences are SNHLY and FYNNEI. The CDR3 runs 15 residues. V lost 8 bases and J lost 0, with 15 bases in between. CDR3: CASHSGGPSTDTQYF. CDR3 nucleotide sequence: TGTGCCAGCCATAGTGGGGGCCCTAGCACAGATACGCAGTATTTT.

The rearrangement uses TRBV5-1 and TRBJ2-1; 9 positions agree with TRBD2. In germline, CDR1 is SGHRS, CDR2 YFSETQ. CDR3 length: 14 residues. The junction had 1 base not matched to a gene; V was cut back by 4 bases and J by 2 bases. Here the CDR3 reads CASSGLAPYNEQFF. The CDR3, as DNA: TGCGCCAGCAGCGGACTAGCGCCCTACAATGAGCAGTTCTTC.

The chain employs TRBV4-1 and TRBJ2-1; D is undetermined. CDR3 length: 13 residues. The ends were cut back, 1 base at V and 7 bases at J, with 8 bases in the middle. Germline V gene lookup returns CDR1 MGHRA and CDR2 YSYEKL. CDR3 protein: CASSQVTGNEQFF. The CDR3 region has the DNA TGCGCCAGCAGCCAAGTAACCGGTAATGAGCAGTTCTTC.

The chain recombines TRBV12-5 with TRBJ2-1; tentatively, D is TRBD1 (6 bases). This CDR3 is 16 amino acids long. Germline lookup yields CDR1 LGHNT and CDR2 FRNRAP. V was shortened by 4 bases and J by 9 bases, with 22 bases between the two germline ends. The CDR3 here is CASGYSLVAMGAEQFF. CDR3 coding DNA: TGTGCTAGTGGTTATTCGTTAGTAGCCATGGGGGCTGAGCAGTTCTTC.

J is TRBJ2-1 and V is TRBV6-5; tentatively, D is TRBD2 (5 bases). The length of the CDR3 is 13 residues. Germline lookup yields CDR1 MNHEY and CDR2 SVGAGI. The V and J ends lost 6 bases and 4 bases respectively, with 10 bases between them. CDR3 DNA: TGTGCCAGCAGAAAGGACTCTTACAATGAGCAGTTCTTC. Translated: CASRKDSYNEQFF.

The chain couples TRBV5-1 to TRBJ2-5; TRBD2 agrees at 10 bases. From germline, CDR1 is SGHRS and CDR2 YFSETQ. CDR3 length: 19 residues. The trim removed 4 bases at V and 2 bases at J, leaving 17 bases unmatched. Written as DNA, the CDR3 is TGCGCCAGCAGCCGGGGGGCTAGCGGGGGACAGACTCCACAAGAGACCCAGTACTTC. This codes for CASSRGASGGQTPQETQYF.

This sequence joins TRBV29-1 and TRBJ2-1; 7 bases are a match to TRBD1. CDR1 and CDR2 from the germline V gene are SQVTM and ANQGSEA. This CDR3 is 12 amino acids long. After removal of 6 bases from V and 8 bases from J, the junction contained 7 bases not matched to a gene. The CDR3 bases are TGCAGCGTCGGACAGGTGGCGTATGAGCAGTTCTTC. Translated: CSVGQVAYEQFF.

The chain couples TRBV15 to TRBJ1-5; the D gene is possibly TRBD1 (5 bases). The CDR3 is made up of 17 amino acids. The V end lost 0 bases, the J end lost 0 bases, and 12 bases lay between the germline ends. CDR1 is LNHNV and CDR2 is YYDKDF in the germline V gene (reference sequence). The CDR3 DNA is TGTGCCACCAGCAGAGATCTCGCAGGGAATAGCAATCAGCCCCAGCATTTT. It is translated as CATSRDLAGNSNQPQHF.

The chain carries TRBV4-3 and TRBJ2-3; 9 bases line up with TRBD2. With V trimmed by 3 bases and J by 1 base, 5 bases remained unmatched. Germline CDR1 reads LGHNA; CDR2 reads YSLEER. The CDR3 contains 16 residues. The CDR3 coding sequence is TGCGCCAGCAGCCAGACCGCTAGCGGGGGCACAGATACGCAGTATTTT. It yields the protein CASSQTASGGTDTQYF.

V and J are TRBV11-1 and TRBJ2-3; TRBD2 aligns across 8 bases. CDR3 length: 16 residues. Germline V gives CDR1 SGHAT, CDR2 FQDESV (reference sequence). V lost 3 bases to trimming and J lost 2 bases; unmatched junction nucleotides: 7. CDR3 amino acids: CASSLAGGGTTDTQYF. As DNA, the CDR3 is TGTGCCAGCAGCTTGGCCGGGGGGGGGACCACAGATACGCAGTATTTT.

The CDR3 DNA is TGTGCCAGCAGTTACCAGGGGTATGGTTCACCCCTCCACTTT. Amino acid sequence: CASSYQGYGSPLHF. The J gene is TRBJ1-6, the V gene TRBV27; a weak D match, TRBD1 (6 bases). The CDR3 has 14 residues. With 4 bases removed from V and 9 bases from J, the gap between germline ends came to 13 bases. From germline, CDR1 is MNHEY and CDR2 SMNVEV (reference sequence).

The DNA of the CDR3 is TGTGCCTGGAGTGTGGGGGCGCAGGGCTACACCTTC. It translates to CAWSVGAQGYTF. The rearrangement joins TRBV30 to TRBJ1-2; possibly TRBD1 for D (6 bases). CDR3 size: 12 residues. V was clipped by 0 bases and J by 8 bases, with 10 bases between them. In germline, CDR1 is GTSNPN, CDR2 SVGIG (reference sequence).

On this clone itself: This sample includes further DNA sequences coding for the same CDR3. The rearrangement links TRBV5-4 to TRBJ2-5; D might be TRBD2 (6 bases). Germline V CDR1 and CDR2: SGHNT, YYREEE (reference sequence). There are 15 residues in the CDR3. The V end was cut by 0 bases, the J end by 7 bases, with 16 bases between. As DNA, the CDR3 is TGTGCCAGCAGCTTGGGGGGAGGCCCCGGGGTGACCCAGTACTTC. The encoded protein is CASSLGGGPGVTQYF.

The chain is built from TRBV6-1 and TRBJ2-7; no clear D gene. V dropped 0 bases and J dropped 0 bases, with 6 bases sitting between them. The CDR3 covers 14 residues. Germline-derived CDR1 and CDR2 are MNHNS and SASEGT. For the CDR3, the DNA is TGTGCCAGCAGTGAAGCCCCTTACTCCTACGAGCAGTACTTC. It encodes CASSEAPYSYEQYF.

The V call is TRBV11-2, the J call TRBJ1-2; TRBD1 agrees at 8 bases. The J segment lost 6 bases and the V segment lost 2 bases, leaving 11 bases of the junction unmatched. The CDR3 is 16 amino acids. CDR1 is SGHAT, CDR2 FQNNGV, per germline. DNA for the CDR3: TGTGCCAGCAGCTTAAACGGCCTCGACAGGGGAAATGGCTACACCTTC. Encoded protein: CASSLNGLDRGNGYTF.